These 20 T cell receptor beta chains were sequenced from one sample in a study of shared clonotypes between healthy human individuals. Assay used: immunoSEQ multiplex PCR; TCRdb lists only in-frame clones, some missing. The data contain about 2 million clones, roughly 94% of them seen just once; the ten biggest clones take up roughly 0.13%. Sequenced: naive CD4+ T cells sorted from blood. The subset: CD45RA+ positively selected. The receptors originated from a man between 18 and 35 years old in good health.

About this clone: With a much larger clone just one base away, this may be a read error. In the same sample, other DNA sequences code for this CDR3. The chain uses TRBV10-3 and TRBJ2-7, with 7 positions matching TRBD1. The J segment lost 3 bases and the V segment lost 4 bases, leaving 0 bases of the junction unmatched. The germline CDR1 and CDR2 sequences are ENHRY and SYGVKD. CDR3 length: 12 amino acids. The chain's CDR3 is CAISGDSYEQYF. CDR3 DNA sequence: TGTGCCATCAGTGGGGACAGCTACGAGCAGTACTTC.

The chain joins TRBV4-3 to TRBJ2-7; D unclear. The CDR3 extends over 14 amino acids. Per germline, CDR1 LGHNA and CDR2 YSLEER. The V end lost 4 bases, the J end lost 4 bases, and 14 bases lay between the germline ends. CDR3 in DNA: TGCGCCAGCAGCCGCGAAGCCTTCCAGTACGAGCAGTACTTC. Translating it yields CASSREAFQYEQYF.

V usage is TRBV19 and J usage is TRBJ1-2; D ambiguous. Germline CDR1 LNHDA, CDR2 SQIVND (reference sequence). V was clipped by 5 bases and J by 0 bases, with 10 bases between them. This CDR3 is built from 14 residues. CDR3 in amino acids: CASSQSWANYGYTF. CDR3 coding DNA: TGTGCCAGTAGTCAGTCCTGGGCTAACTATGGCTACACCTTC.

The chain carries TRBV4-1 and TRBJ2-7; D uncertain. The CDR3 has 16 amino acids. Germline CDR1 reads MGHRA; CDR2 reads YSYEKL. Trimming left V 1 base short and J 4 bases short, with 17 bases between. In nucleotides, the CDR3 is TGCGCCAGCAGCCAAGTTGGCAGCAGTATTGGGTACGAGCAGTACTTC. Its protein product is CASSQVGSSIGYEQYF.

J is TRBJ2-7 and V is TRBV27; the D gene is possibly TRBD2 (6 bases). Trimming left V 8 bases short and J 4 bases short, with 15 bases between. Looked up from germline, CDR1 is MNHEY and CDR2 is SMNVEV (reference sequence). This CDR3 comprises 13 residues. CDR3 in amino acids: CASGVGGSYEQYF. The DNA for the CDR3 is TGTGCCAGCGGGGTTGGAGGGTCTTACGAGCAGTACTTC.

J is TRBJ1-2 and V is TRBV7-2; 9 nucleotides agree with TRBD1. This CDR3 has 17 residues. With 0 bases clipped from V and 4 bases from J, the junction kept 9 bases outside the gene matches. CDR1 and CDR2 (germline): SGHTA, FQGNSA. The CDR3 reads CASSLARVRTGAYGYTF. The CDR3 nucleotides are TGTGCCAGCAGCTTAGCGAGGGTTAGGACAGGGGCCTATGGCTACACCTTC.

V is TRBV18 and J is TRBJ1-1; 10 bases align to TRBD1. This CDR3 region has 15 residues. Germline trimming cut 2 bases from V and 6 bases from J; bases unmatched to any gene: 6. Germline V lookup: CDR1 KGHSH, CDR2 LQKENI. The CDR3 DNA is TGTGCCAGCTCACCATCTGGACAGGGGGTCGCTGAAGCTTTCTTT. The encoded protein is CASSPSGQGVAEAFF.

A single count supports this clone. This could be a read error, since a much larger clone is one nucleotide away. V is TRBV5-8 and J is TRBJ1-1; TRBD1 matches at 8 bases. Germline assignment: CDR1 SGHTS and CDR2 YDEGEE. V dropped 1 base and J dropped 7; count of bases not matched to a gene: 6. The CDR3 is 14 amino acids. The CDR3 DNA reads as TGTGCCAGCAGCTTGCAGGGGGCTAAAATTGAAGCTTTCTTT. Translated: CASSLQGAKIEAFF. Together with reference TRBV5-8 and TRBJ1-1, the CDR3 gives the full variable domain: EAGVTQSPTHLIKTRGQQATLRCSPISGHTSVYWYQQALGLGLQFLLWYDEGEERNRGNFPPRFSGRQFPNYSSELNVNALELEDSALYLCASSLQGAKIEAFFGQGTRLTVV.

This chain connects TRBV6-1 to TRBJ2-4, with D perhaps matching TRBD2 (7 bases). Trimming pared 8 bases from V and 2 bases from J, leaving 16 bases between. This CDR3 region has 15 residues. Germline loops: CDR1 MNHNS, CDR2 SASEGT. CDR3 protein: CASRGVGQSKNIQYF. CDR3 sequence (DNA): TGTGCCAGCCGGGGGGTAGGACAGTCCAAAAACATTCAGTACTTC.

The rearrangement uses TRBV19 and TRBJ1-2; 7 bases are shared with TRBD1. Germline CDR1 reads LNHDA; CDR2 reads SQIVND (reference sequence). The CDR3 covers 17 residues. V was clipped by 1 base and J by 0 bases; unmatched bases: 8. The CDR3 is CASSIAPGQRANYGYTF. The CDR3 coding sequence is TGTGCCAGTAGTATAGCCCCGGGACAGCGGGCTAACTATGGCTACACCTTC. Full variable domain (remainder filled in from reference TRBV19 and TRBJ1-2): DGGITQSPKYLFRKEGQNVTLSCEQNLNHDAMYWYRQDPGQGLRLIYYSQIVNDFQKGDIAEGYSVSREKKESFPLTVTSAQKNPTAFYLCASSIAPGQRANYGYTFGSGTRLTVV.

The rearrangement links TRBV6-1 to TRBJ1-1, with D uncertain. The CDR3 runs 14 residues. V lost 5 bases, J lost 0 bases, and 10 bases lay in between. Germline V gene lookup returns CDR1 MNHNS and CDR2 SASEGT. The CDR3 coding sequence is TGTGCCAGCAGTAGGGTAGTGGTGAACACTGAAGCTTTCTTT. Protein: CASSRVVVNTEAFF.

This CDR3 is CAWSGDRGNSPLHF. The CDR3 coding sequence is TGTGCCTGGAGTGGTGACAGGGGAAATTCACCCCTCCACTTT. The chain recombines TRBV30 with TRBJ1-6; 8 bases align to TRBD1. Losses at the gene ends were 1 base for V and 7 bases for J; bases not matched to a gene: 3. Germline assignment: CDR1 GTSNPN and CDR2 SVGIG (reference sequence). The CDR3 totals 14 residues.

Here the CDR3 reads CASSSLPRGGDTQYF. The CDR3 DNA reads as TGTGCCAGCAGTTCCCTCCCGAGGGGGGGAGATACGCAGTATTTT. The V gene is TRBV28, the J gene TRBJ2-3; TRBD2 is a possible D gene (7 bases). This CDR3 is 15 amino acids long. The V and J ends lost 4 bases and 5 bases respectively, with 16 bases between them. Germline V gene data show CDR1 as MDHEN and CDR2 as SYDVKM.

The V gene is TRBV27, the J gene TRBJ1-4; perhaps TRBD1 as D (6 bases). The V gene's germline CDR1 is MNHEY and CDR2 SMNVEV (reference sequence). V lost 6 bases, J lost 6 bases, and 14 bases lay in between. The CDR3 runs to 14 residues. CDR3 sequence: CASSQQGRDEKLFF. Here the CDR3 DNA reads TGTGCCAGCAGCCAACAGGGTAGAGATGAAAAACTGTTTTTT.

A remark on this clone: The sample carries other DNA sequences with the same CDR3. The rearrangement joins TRBV9 to TRBJ2-3; 9 bases map to TRBD2. V lost 3 bases and J lost 2; bases outside the gene matches: 7. Germline CDR1 is SGDLS and CDR2 is YYNGEE. This CDR3 region has 16 residues. The CDR3 DNA is TGTGCCAGCAGCGCATTAGCGGGAGAGTCCACAGATACGCAGTATTTT. Translation: CASSALAGESTDTQYF.

The rearrangement uses TRBV7-2 and TRBJ2-5; 8 positions match TRBD2. Germline trimming cut 0 bases from V and 2 bases from J; bases unmatched to any gene: 2. This CDR3 is built from 15 residues. CDR1 and CDR2 from the germline V gene are SGHTA and FQGNSA. CDR3 protein: CASSLAGRGQETQYF. In DNA, the CDR3 is TGTGCCAGCAGCTTAGCCGGGAGGGGTCAAGAGACCCAGTACTTC.

The chain recombines TRBV6-1 with TRBJ1-6; 7 nucleotides match TRBD1. CDR1 and CDR2 (germline): MNHNS, SASEGT. This CDR3 is 13 amino acids long. Trimming removed 5 bases from V and 7 bases from J; junction bases left unmatched: 2. This CDR3 reads CASSLTGNSPLHF. CDR3 DNA: TGTGCCAGCAGTTTGACAGGGAATTCACCCCTCCACTTT.

To note about this clone: Additional DNA sequences in this sample encode the identical CDR3. The chain uses TRBV5-1 and TRBJ1-6, with TRBD1 identical over 9 bases. Trimming took 4 bases from V and 7 from J; bases not matched to a gene: 3. The CDR3 totals 14 residues. Per germline, CDR1 SGHRS and CDR2 YFSETQ. The CDR3 here is CASSLDRGNSPLHF. The CDR3 bases are TGCGCCAGCAGCCTAGACAGGGGGAATTCACCCCTCCACTTT.

This clone was seen just once. The CDR3 reads CASSGAGTRSTDTQYF. DNA of the CDR3: TGCGCCAGCAGCGGGGCCGGGACTAGGTCGACAGATACGCAGTATTTT. The chain uses TRBV5-1 and TRBJ2-3, with 8 positions matching TRBD2. Per the germline V gene, CDR1 is SGHRS and CDR2 is YFSETQ. With 4 bases clipped from V and 3 bases from J, the junction kept 10 bases outside the gene matches. This CDR3 contains 16 residues.

This chain joins TRBV10-3 and TRBJ2-7; 8 bases are shared with TRBD2. The V segment lost 7 bases and the J segment 7 bases; nucleotides outside the gene matches: 9. Germline V gene data show CDR1 as ENHRY and CDR2 as SYGVKD. The CDR3 covers 13 residues. DNA of the CDR3: TGTGCCATCACCAGCGGGAGCAATAGGGAGCAGTACTTC. This encodes CAITSGSNREQYF.